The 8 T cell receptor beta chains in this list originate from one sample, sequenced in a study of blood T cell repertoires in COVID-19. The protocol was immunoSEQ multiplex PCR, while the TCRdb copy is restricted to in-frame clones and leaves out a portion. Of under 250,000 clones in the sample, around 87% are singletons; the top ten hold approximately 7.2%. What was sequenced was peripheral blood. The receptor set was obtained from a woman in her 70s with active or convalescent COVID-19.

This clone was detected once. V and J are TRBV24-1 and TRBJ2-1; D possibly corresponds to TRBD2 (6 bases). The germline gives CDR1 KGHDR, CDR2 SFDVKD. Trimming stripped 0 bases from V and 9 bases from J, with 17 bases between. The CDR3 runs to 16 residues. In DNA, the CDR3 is TGTGCCACCAGTGATTTGTCGGGGGTAGGTTTTGGTGAGCAGTTCTTC. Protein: CATSDLSGVGFGEQFF.

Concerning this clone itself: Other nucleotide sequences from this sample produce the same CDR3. The CDR3: CASSQDRGGEAFF. CDR3 coding DNA: TGCGCCAGCAGCCAAGATCGTGGGGGGGAGGCTTTCTTT. The J gene is TRBJ1-1, the V gene TRBV4-3; D is perhaps TRBD1 (5 bases). The CDR3 has 13 residues. Per the germline V gene, CDR1 is LGHNA and CDR2 is YSLEER. V was clipped by 0 bases and J by 11 bases, with 13 bases between them.

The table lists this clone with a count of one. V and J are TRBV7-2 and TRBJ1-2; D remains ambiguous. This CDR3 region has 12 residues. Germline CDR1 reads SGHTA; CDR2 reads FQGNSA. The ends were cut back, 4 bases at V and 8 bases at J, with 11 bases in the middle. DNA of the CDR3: TGTGCCAGCAGCTGGACTTTGATCGGCTACACCTTC. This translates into CASSWTLIGYTF.

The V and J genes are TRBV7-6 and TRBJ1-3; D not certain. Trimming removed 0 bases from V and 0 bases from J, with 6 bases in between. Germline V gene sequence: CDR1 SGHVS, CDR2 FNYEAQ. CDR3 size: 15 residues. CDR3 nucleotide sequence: TGTGCCAGCAGCTTAGCCCGCAGCTCTGGAAACACCATATATTTT. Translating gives CASSLARSSGNTIYF.

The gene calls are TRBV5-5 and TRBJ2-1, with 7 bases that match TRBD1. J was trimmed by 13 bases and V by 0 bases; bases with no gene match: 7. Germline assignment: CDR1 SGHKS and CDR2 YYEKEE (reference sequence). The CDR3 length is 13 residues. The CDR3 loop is CASSLDQRGPQFF. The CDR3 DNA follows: TGTGCCAGCAGCTTGGACCAAAGGGGGCCCCAGTTCTTC. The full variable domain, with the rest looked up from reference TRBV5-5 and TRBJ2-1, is DAGVTQSPTHLIKTRGQQVTLRCSPISGHKSVSWYQQVLGQGPQFIFQYYEKEERGRGNFPDRFSARQFPNYSSELNVNALLLGDSALYLCASSLDQRGPQFFGPGTRLTVL.

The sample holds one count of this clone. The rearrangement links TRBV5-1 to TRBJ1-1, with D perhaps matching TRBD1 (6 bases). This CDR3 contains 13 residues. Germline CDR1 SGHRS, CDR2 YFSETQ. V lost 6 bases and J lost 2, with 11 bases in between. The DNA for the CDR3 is TGCGCCAGCAACAGGGACGCAAACACTGAAGCTTTCTTT. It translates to CASNRDANTEAFF. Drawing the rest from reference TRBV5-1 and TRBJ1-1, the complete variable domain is KAGVTQTPRYLIKTRGQQVTLSCSPISGHRSVSWYQQTPGQGLQFLFEYFSETQRNKGNFPGRFSGRQFSNSRSEMNVSTLELGDSALYLCASNRDANTEAFFGQGTRLTVV.

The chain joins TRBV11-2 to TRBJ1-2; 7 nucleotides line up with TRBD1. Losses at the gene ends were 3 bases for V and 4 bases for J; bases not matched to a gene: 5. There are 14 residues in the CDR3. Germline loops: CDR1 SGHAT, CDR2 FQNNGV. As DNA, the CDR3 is TGTGCCAGCAGCTTTGGACAGGCCCTCTATGGCTACACCTTC. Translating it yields CASSFGQALYGYTF.

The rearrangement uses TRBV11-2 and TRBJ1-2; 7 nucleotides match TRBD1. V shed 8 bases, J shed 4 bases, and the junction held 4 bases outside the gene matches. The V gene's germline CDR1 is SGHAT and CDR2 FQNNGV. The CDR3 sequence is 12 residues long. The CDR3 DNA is TGTGCCAGCTTCAGGACAGGCTATGGCTACACCTTC. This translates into CASFRTGYGYTF.